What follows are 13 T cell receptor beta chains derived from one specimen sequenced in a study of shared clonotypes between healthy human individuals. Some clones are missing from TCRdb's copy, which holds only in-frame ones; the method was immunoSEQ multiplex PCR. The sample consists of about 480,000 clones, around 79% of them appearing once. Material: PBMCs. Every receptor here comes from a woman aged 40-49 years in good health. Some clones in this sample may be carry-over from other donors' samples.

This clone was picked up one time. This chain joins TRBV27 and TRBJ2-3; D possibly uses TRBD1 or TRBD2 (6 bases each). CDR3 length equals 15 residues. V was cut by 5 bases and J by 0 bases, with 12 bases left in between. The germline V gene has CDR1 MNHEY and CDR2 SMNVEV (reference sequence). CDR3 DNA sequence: TGTGCCAGCAGTCCTCGGAGGGGGAGCACAGATACGCAGTATTTT. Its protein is CASSPRRGSTDTQYF.

The CDR3 DNA sequence: TGTGCCAGCAGCAAACTGAATTATCGGGGATTTGGCAATCAGCCCCAGCATTTT. Translation gives CASSKLNYRGFGNQPQHF. The chain links TRBV21-1 to TRBJ1-5. TRBV21-1 is a pseudogene locus. This CDR3 comprises 18 residues.

CDR3 DNA: TGTGCCAGCAGCTTAGTCCCAGGGCGAGTGAGCAATCAGCCCCAGCATTTT. It encodes CASSLVPGRVSNQPQHF. V is TRBV7-8 and J is TRBJ1-5; maybe TRBD1 (5 bases). The CDR3 has 17 amino acids. In germline, CDR1 is SGHVS, CDR2 FQNEAQ. Between the trimmed V and J ends, which lost 1 base and 1 base, there was a span of 14 bases.

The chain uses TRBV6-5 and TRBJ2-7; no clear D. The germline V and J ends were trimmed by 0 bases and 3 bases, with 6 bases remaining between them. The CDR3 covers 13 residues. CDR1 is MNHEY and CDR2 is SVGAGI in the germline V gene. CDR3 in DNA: TGTGCCAGCAGTTACTCGGGCCGCTACGAGCAGTACTTC. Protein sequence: CASSYSGRYEQYF.

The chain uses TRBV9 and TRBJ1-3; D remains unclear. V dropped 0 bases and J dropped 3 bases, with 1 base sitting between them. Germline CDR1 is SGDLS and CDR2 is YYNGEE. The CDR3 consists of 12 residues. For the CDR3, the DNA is TGTGCCAGCAGCGTAGATGGAAACACCATATATTTT. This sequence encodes CASSVDGNTIYF.

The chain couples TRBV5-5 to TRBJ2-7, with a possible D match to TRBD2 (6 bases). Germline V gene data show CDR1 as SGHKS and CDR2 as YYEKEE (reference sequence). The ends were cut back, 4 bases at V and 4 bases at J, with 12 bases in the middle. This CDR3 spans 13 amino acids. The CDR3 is CASSPGRVYEQYF. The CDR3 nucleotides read TGTGCCAGCAGCCCCGGGAGAGTTTACGAGCAGTACTTC.

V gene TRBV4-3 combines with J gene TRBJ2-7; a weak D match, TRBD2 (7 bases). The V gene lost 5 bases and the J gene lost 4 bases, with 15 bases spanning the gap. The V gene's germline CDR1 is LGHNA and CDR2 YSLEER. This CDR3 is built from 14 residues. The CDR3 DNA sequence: TGCGCCAGCAGCACCCGAGGGGGAGGGTACGAGCAGTACTTC. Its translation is CASSTRGGGYEQYF.

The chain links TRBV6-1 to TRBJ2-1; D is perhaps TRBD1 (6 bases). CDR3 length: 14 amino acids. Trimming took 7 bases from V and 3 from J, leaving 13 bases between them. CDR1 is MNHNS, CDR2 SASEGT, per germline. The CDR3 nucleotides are TGTGCCAGCAACTCCGGGACAATCTACAATGAGCAGTTCTTC. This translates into CASNSGTIYNEQFF.

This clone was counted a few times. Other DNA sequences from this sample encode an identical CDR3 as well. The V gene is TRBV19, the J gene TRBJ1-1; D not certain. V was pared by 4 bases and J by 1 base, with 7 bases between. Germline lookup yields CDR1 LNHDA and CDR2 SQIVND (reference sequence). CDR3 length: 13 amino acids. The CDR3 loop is CASSTTRNTEAFF. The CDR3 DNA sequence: TGTGCCAGTAGTACAACACGGAACACTGAAGCTTTCTTT. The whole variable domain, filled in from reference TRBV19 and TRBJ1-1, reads DGGITQSPKYLFRKEGQNVTLSCEQNLNHDAMYWYRQDPGQGLRLIYYSQIVNDFQKGDIAEGYSVSREKKESFPLTVTSAQKNPTAFYLCASSTTRNTEAFFGQGTRLTVV.

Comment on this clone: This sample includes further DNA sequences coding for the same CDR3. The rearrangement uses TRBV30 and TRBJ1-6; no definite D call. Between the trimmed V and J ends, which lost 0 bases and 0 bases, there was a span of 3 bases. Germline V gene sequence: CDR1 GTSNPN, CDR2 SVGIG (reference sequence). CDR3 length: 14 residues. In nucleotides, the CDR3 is TGTGCCTGGAGTGTGGGCTCCTATAATTCACCCCTCCACTTT. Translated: CAWSVGSYNSPLHF.

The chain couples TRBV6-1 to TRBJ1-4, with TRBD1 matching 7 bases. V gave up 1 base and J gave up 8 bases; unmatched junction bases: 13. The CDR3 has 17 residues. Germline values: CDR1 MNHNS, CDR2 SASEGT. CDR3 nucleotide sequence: TGTGCCAGCAGTGAAGTTGGAGGGGGCTATTACGGGGAAAAACTGTTTTTT. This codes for CASSEVGGGYYGEKLFF.

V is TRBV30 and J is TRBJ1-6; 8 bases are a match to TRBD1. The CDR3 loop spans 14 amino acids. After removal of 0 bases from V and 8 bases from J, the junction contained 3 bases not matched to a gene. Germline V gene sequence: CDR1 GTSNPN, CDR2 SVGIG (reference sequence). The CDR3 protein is CAWSVTGVYSPLHF. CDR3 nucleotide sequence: TGTGCCTGGAGTGTGACAGGGGTGTATTCACCCCTCCACTTT.

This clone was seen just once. The CDR3 DNA reads TGTGCCAGCTCTGGGGGTGCTGGCTACACCTTC. Encoded protein: CASSGGAGYTF. The chain joins TRBV6-6 to TRBJ1-2, with D possibly matching TRBD1 (5 bases). Trimming shortened V by 8 bases and J by 7 bases, and 11 bases separated the two germline ends. The CDR3 has 11 amino acids. The germline CDR1 and CDR2 sequences are MNHNY and SVGAGI (reference sequence).